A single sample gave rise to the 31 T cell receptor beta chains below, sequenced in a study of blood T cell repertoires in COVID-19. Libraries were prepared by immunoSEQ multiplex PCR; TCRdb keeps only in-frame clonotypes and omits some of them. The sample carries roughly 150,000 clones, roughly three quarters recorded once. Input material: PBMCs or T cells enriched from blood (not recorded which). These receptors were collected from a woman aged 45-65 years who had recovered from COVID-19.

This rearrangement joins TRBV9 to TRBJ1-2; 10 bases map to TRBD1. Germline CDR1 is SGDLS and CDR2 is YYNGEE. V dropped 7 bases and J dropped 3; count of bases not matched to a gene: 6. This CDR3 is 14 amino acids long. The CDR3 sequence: CASGRGQGDYGYTF. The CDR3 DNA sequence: TGTGCCAGCGGGCGCGGACAGGGGGACTATGGCTACACCTTC.

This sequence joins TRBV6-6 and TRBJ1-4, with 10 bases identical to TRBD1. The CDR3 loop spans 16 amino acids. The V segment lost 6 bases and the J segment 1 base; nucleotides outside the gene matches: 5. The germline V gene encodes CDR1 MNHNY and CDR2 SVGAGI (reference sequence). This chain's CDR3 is CASSRDRGRTNEKLFF. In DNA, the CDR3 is TGTGCCAGCAGCCGTGACAGGGGGCGAACTAATGAAAAACTGTTTTTT.

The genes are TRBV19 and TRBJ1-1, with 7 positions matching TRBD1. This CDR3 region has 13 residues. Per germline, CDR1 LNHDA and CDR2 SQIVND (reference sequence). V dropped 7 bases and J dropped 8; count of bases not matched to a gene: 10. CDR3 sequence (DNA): TGTGCCAGTACCTCAGGGGGATATACCGAAGCTTTCTTT. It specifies CASTSGGYTEAFF.

The CDR3 nucleotides are TGTGCCAGCAGCGTGGGACATAAGGACATTCAGTACTTC. Its translation: CASSVGHKDIQYF. V gene TRBV5-4 combines with J gene TRBJ2-4; TRBD1 is a possible D gene (6 bases). The CDR3 has 13 residues. Trimming removed 4 bases at V and 8 bases at J, with 13 bases between. CDR1 is SGHNT, CDR2 YYREEE, per germline (reference sequence).

In DNA, the CDR3 is TGTGCCAGTGTCGGGATTCCCTATAATTCACCCCTCCACTTT. This translates into CASVGIPYNSPLHF. This chain uses TRBV19 with TRBJ1-6; D remains ambiguous. The germline V and J ends were trimmed by 8 bases and 2 bases, with 10 bases remaining between them. Germline loops: CDR1 LNHDA, CDR2 SQIVND (reference sequence). The CDR3 length is 14 residues.

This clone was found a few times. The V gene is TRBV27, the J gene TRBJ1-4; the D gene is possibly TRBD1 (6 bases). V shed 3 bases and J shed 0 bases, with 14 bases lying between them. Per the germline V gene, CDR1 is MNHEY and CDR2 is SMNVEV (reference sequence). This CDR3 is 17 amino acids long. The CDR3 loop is CASSLDSRPATNEKLFF. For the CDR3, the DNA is TGTGCCAGCAGTTTGGACAGTAGACCTGCAACTAATGAAAAACTGTTTTTT.

As DNA, the CDR3 is TGTGCCACCAGCAGGGAACAGGGAAAGACGGTAAATGAAAAACTGTTTTTT. Residues: CATSREQGKTVNEKLFF. The V gene is TRBV15, the J gene TRBJ1-4, with D possibly TRBD1 on 6 matching bases. Trimming stripped 3 bases from V and 5 bases from J, with 19 bases between. The CDR3 totals 17 residues. Germline V gene sequence: CDR1 LNHNV, CDR2 YYDKDF (reference sequence). The whole variable domain, filled in from reference TRBV15 and TRBJ1-4, reads DAMVIQNPRYQVTQFGKPVTLSCSQTLNHNVMYWYQQKSSQAPKLLFHYYDKDFNNEADTPDNFQSRRPNTSFCFLDIRSPGLGDTAMYLCATSREQGKTVNEKLFFGSGTQLSVL.

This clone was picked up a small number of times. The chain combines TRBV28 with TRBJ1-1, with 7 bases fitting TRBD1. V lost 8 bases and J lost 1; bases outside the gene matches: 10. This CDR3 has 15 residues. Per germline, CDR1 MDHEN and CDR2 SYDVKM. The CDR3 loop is CASPSPGTANTEAFF. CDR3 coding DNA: TGTGCCAGCCCTTCCCCCGGGACAGCGAACACTGAAGCTTTCTTT.

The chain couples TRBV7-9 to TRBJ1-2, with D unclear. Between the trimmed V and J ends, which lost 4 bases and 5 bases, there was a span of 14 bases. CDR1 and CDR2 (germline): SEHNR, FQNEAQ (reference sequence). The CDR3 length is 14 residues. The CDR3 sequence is CASSSRGVEYGYTF. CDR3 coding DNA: TGTGCCAGCAGCTCGCGGGGAGTTGAATATGGCTACACCTTC.

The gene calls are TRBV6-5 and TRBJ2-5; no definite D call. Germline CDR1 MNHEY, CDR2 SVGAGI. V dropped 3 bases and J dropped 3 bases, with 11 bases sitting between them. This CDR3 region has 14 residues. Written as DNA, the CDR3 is TGTGCCAGCAGTTATCTCGCGCTCGAAGAGACCCAGTACTTC. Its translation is CASSYLALEETQYF.

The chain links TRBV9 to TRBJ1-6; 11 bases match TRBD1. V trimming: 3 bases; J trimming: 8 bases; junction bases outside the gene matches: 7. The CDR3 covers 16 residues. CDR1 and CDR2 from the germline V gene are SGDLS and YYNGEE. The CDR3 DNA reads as TGTGCCAGCAGCGCTTTGGGACAGGGGGGAGATTCACCCCTCCACTTT. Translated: CASSALGQGGDSPLHF.

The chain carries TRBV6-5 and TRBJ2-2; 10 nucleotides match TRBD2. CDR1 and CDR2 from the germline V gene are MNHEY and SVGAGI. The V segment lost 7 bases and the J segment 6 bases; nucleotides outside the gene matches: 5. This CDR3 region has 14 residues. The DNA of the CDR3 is TGTGCCAGCAATAGACTAGCGGGTCCCGGGGAGCTGTTTTTT. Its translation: CASNRLAGPGELFF.

The CDR3: CASSLGLGGRTEAFF. CDR3 nucleotides: TGTGCCAGCAGCTTGGGCTTGGGGGGGCGGACTGAAGCTTTCTTT. The rearrangement joins TRBV5-4 to TRBJ1-1; perhaps TRBD1 as D (6 bases). The germline gives CDR1 SGHNT, CDR2 YYREEE (reference sequence). V shed 0 bases and J shed 5 bases, with 14 bases lying between them. CDR3 size: 15 residues.

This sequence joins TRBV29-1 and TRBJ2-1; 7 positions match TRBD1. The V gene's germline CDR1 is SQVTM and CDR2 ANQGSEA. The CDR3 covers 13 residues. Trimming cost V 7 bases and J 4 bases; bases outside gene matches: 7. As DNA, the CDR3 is TGCAGCGCTGCCGGGACAGCTTACAATGAGCAGTTCTTC. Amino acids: CSAAGTAYNEQFF.

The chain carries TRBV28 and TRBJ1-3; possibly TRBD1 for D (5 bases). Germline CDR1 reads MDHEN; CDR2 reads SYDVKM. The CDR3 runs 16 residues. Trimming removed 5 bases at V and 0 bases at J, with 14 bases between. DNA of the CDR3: TGTGCCAGCAGTCCCGATCCGACAGCCTCTGGAAACACCATATATTTT. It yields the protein CASSPDPTASGNTIYF.

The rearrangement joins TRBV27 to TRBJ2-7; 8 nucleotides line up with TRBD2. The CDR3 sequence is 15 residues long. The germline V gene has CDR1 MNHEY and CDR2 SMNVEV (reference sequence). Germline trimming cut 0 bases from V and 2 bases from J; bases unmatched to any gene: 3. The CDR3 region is CASSLSGGGTYEQYF. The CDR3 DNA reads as TGTGCCAGCAGTTTATCCGGCGGGGGGACCTACGAGCAGTACTTC.

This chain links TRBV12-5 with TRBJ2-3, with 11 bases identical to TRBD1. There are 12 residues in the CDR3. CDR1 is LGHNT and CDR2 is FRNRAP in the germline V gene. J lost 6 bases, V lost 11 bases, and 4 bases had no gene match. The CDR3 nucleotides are TGTGCTGGAGGACAGGGGGCGGATACGCAGTATTTT. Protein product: CAGGQGADTQYF. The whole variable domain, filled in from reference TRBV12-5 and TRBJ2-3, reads DARVTQTPRHKVTEMGQEVTMRCQPILGHNTVFWYRQTMMQGLELLAYFRNRAPLDDSGMPKDRFSAEMPDATLATLKIQPSEPRDSAVYFCAGGQGADTQYFGPGTRLTVL.

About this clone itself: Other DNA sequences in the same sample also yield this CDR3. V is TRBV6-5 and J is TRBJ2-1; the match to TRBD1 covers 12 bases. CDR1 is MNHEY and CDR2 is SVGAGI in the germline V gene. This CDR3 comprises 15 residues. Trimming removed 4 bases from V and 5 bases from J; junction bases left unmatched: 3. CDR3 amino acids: CASSSGTGGHNEQFF. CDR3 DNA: TGTGCCAGCAGTTCCGGGACAGGGGGCCACAATGAGCAGTTCTTC.

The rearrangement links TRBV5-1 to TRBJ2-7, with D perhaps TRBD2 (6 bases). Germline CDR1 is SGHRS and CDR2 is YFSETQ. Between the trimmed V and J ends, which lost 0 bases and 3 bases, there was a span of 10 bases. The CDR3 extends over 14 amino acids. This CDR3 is CASSLGGTYYEQYF. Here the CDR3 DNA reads TGCGCCAGCAGCTTGGGGGGGACTTACTACGAGCAGTACTTC.

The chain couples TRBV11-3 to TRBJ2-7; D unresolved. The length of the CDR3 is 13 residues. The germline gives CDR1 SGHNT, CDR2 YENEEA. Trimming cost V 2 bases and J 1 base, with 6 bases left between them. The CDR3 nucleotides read TGTGCCAGCAGCTTATCGGGTTCCTACGAGCAGTACTTC. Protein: CASSLSGSYEQYF. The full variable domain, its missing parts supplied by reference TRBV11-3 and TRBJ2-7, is EAGVVQSPRYKIIEKKQPVAFWCNPISGHNTLYWYLQNLGQGPELLIRYENEEAVDDSQLPKDRFSAERLKGVDSTLKIQPAELGDSAVYLCASSLSGSYEQYFGPGTRLTVT.

The CDR3 sequence: CASSFSGGLSTDTQYF. The CDR3 DNA sequence: TGTGCCAGTAGTTTTAGCGGGGGCCTTAGCACAGATACGCAGTATTTT. The gene calls are TRBV19 and TRBJ2-3; TRBD2 matches 9 bases. The germline V gene encodes CDR1 LNHDA and CDR2 SQIVND (reference sequence). The ends lost 5 bases at V and 0 bases at J; junction bases unmatched: 6. The CDR3 extends over 16 amino acids. Full variable domain (rest looked up from reference TRBV19 and TRBJ2-3): DGGITQSPKYLFRKEGQNVTLSCEQNLNHDAMYWYRQDPGQGLRLIYYSQIVNDFQKGDIAEGYSVSREKKESFPLTVTSAQKNPTAFYLCASSFSGGLSTDTQYFGPGTRLTVL.

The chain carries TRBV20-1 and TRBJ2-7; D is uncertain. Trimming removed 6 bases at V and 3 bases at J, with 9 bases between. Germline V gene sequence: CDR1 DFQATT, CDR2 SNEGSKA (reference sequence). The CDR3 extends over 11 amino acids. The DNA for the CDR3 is TGCAGTGCGCCCGACAACTACGAGCAGTACTTC. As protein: CSAPDNYEQYF.

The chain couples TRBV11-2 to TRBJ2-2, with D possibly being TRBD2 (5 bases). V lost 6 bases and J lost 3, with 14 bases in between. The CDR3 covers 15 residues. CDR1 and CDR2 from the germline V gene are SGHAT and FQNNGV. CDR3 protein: CASRSQLGDTGELFF. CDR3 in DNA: TGTGCCAGCAGATCCCAACTCGGGGACACCGGGGAGCTGTTTTTT.

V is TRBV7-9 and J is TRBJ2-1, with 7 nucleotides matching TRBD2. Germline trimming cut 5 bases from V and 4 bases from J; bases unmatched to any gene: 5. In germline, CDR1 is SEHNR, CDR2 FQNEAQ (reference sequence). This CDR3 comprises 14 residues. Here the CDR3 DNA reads TGTGCCAGCAGCCTGACTAGCTATTACAATGAGCAGTTCTTC. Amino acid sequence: CASSLTSYYNEQFF. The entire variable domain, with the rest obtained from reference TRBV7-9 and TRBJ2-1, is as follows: DTGVSQNPRHKITKRGQNVTFRCDPISEHNRLYWYRQTLGQGPEFLTYFQNEAQLEKSRLLSDRFSAERPKGSFSTLEIQRTEQGDSAMYLCASSLTSYYNEQFFGPGTRLTVL.

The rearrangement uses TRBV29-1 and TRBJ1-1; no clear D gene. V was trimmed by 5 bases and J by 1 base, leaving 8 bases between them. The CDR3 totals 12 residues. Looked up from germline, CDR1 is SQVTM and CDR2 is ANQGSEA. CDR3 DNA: TGCAGCGTTTCCACTGGGAACACTGAAGCTTTCTTT. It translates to CSVSTGNTEAFF. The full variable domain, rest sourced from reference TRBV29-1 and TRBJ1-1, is SAVISQKPSRDICQRGTSLTIQCQVDSQVTMMFWYRQQPGQSLTLIATANQGSEATYESGFVIDKFPISRPNLTFSTLTVSNMSPEDSSIYLCSVSTGNTEAFFGQGTRLTVV.

The CDR3 sequence: CASSRGGKQETQYF. The CDR3 DNA follows: TGTGCCAGCAGCCGAGGGGGCAAGCAAGAGACCCAGTACTTC. This chain connects TRBV7-8 to TRBJ2-5, with 7 bases fitting TRBD1. From germline, CDR1 is SGHVS and CDR2 FQNEAQ. Trimming at V came to 5 bases and at J to 2 bases, leaving 5 bases not matched to a gene. The CDR3 sequence is 14 residues long.

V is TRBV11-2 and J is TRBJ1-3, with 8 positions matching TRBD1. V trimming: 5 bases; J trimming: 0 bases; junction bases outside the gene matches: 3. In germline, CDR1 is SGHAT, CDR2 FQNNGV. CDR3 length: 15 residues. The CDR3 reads CASSQTGGSGNTIYF. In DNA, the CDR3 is TGTGCCAGCAGCCAAACAGGGGGCTCTGGAAACACCATATATTTT.

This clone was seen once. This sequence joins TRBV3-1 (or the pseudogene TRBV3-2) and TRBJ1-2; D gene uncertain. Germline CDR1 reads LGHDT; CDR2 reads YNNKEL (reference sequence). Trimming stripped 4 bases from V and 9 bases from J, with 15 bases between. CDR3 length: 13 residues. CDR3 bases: TGTGCCAGCAGCCGAAGCGCCGCTGAAAGCTACACCTTC. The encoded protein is CASSRSAAESYTF.

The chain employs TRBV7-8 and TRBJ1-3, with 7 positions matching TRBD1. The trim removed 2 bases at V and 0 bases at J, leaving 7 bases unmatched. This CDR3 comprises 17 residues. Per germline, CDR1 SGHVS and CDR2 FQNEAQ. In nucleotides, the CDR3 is TGTGCCAGCAGCTTATGGACAGGATTCAGCTCTGGAAACACCATATATTTT. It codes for CASSLWTGFSSGNTIYF.

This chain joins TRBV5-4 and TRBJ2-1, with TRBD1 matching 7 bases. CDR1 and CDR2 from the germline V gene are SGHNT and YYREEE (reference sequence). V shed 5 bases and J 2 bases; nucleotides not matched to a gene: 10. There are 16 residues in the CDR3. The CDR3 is CASRALEGATYNEQFF. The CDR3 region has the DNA TGTGCCAGCAGAGCTCTCGAGGGGGCCACCTACAATGAGCAGTTCTTC.

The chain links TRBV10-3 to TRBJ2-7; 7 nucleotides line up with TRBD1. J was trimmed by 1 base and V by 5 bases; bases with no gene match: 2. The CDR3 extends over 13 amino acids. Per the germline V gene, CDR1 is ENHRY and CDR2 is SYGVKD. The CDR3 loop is CAISPGQSYEQYV. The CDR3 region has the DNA TGTGCCATCAGTCCGGGACAGTCCTACGAGCAGTACGTC.